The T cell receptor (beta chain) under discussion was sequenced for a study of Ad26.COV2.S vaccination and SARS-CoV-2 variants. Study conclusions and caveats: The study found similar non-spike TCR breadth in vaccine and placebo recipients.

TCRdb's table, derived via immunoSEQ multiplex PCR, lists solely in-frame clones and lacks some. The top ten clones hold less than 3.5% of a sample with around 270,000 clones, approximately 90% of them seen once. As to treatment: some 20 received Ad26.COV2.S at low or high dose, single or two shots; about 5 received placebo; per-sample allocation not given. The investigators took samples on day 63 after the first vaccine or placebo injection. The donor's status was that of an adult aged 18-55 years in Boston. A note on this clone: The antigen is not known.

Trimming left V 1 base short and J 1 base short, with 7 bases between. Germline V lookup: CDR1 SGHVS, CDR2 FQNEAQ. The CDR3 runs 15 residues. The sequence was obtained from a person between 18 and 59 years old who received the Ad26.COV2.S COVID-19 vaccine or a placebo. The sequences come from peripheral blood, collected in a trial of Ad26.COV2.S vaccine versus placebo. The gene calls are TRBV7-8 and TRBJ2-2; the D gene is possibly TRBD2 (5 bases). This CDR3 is CASSLGRGNTGELFF. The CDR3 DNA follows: TGTGCCAGCAGCTTAGGTCGGGGGAACACCGGGGAGCTGTTTTTT.